This T cell receptor beta chain is drawn from a study of graft-versus-host responses after intestinal transplantation. CDR3 length equals 17 residues. The germline gives CDR1 LGHNT, CDR2 FRNRAP. After removal of 2 bases from V and 2 bases from J, the junction contained 9 bases not matched to a gene. Using immunoSEQ multiplex PCR, the repertoire was profiled, and TCRdb retains in-frame clones only, with some absent. The data contain about 110,000 clones, just under 95% of them singletons. A note on this clone: Its antigen is undetermined.

The source is a human donor who received an intestinal transplant. The sequencing here drew on unstimulated CD8+ T cells sorted from spleen or lymph node cells, taken before intestinal transplant. The chain carries TRBV12-5 and TRBJ1-2; TRBD1 agrees at 9 bases. The CDR3 here is CASGLSGGDRANYGYTF. Written as DNA, the CDR3 is TGTGCTAGTGGTTTGTCCGGGGGGGACAGGGCGAACTATGGCTACACCTTC.